These T cell receptor beta chains were read from a single sample in a study of blood T cell repertoires in COVID-19. Profiled with immunoSEQ multiplex PCR; TCRdb holds only in-frame clones, not every one. The sample has under 250,000 clones, around 84% seen once; the top ten hold 5.1%. Sequenced: peripheral blood. The receptors come from a woman aged 60-70 years who had recovered from COVID-19. Both conserved end residues are part of each CDR3. The order of the fields is CDR3 DNA, CDR3 protein, D gene, J gene, clone size, CDR3 length, V gene. A D gene is named only where the DNA matches it firmly. The size field is filled for only some rows; it gives once, few, many or a size class.

TGTGCCAGCAGCCAGACAGGGAATGGCTACACCTTC | CASSQTGNGYTF | TRBD1 | TRBJ1-2 | NA | 12 | TRBV5-4
TGTGCCGTGCTCGTTAGCGGGGCCTACAATGAGCAGTTCTTC | CAVLVSGAYNEQFF | TRBD2 | TRBJ2-1 | NA | 14 | TRBV10-3
TGCGCCAGCAGCCAAGCTAGGGGAAGGGTGTCCGGGGAGCTGTTTTTT | CASSQARGRVSGELFF | NA | TRBJ2-2 | once | 16 | TRBV4-1
TGTGCCAGCAGTTTGAACCTGGGGGGTGGTGCCCAGTACTTC | CASSLNLGGGAQYF | NA | TRBJ2-5 | NA | 14 | TRBV27
TGTGCCAGCAGAAAACAGGGGGCCGATGGCTACACCTTC | CASRKQGADGYTF | TRBD1 | TRBJ1-2 | few | 13 | TRBV6-5
TGTGCCAGCAGCTTGAGGCAACAGCTCAGGGTTGAAAAACTGTTTTTT | CASSLRQQLRVEKLFF | NA | TRBJ1-4 | few | 16 | TRBV5-5
TGTGCCAGCAGCGACCAGGGGGGTGAGCAGTTCTTC | CASSDQGGEQFF | NA | TRBJ2-1 | NA | 12 | TRBV11-2
TGTGCCAGCAGCCAGGACACAGGGAACACTGAAGCTTTCTTT | CASSQDTGNTEAFF | NA | TRBJ1-1 | NA | 14 | TRBV7-9
TGTGCCAGCAGCCAAGATCGAGGGCGGGAGCAGTACTTC | CASSQDRGREQYF | NA | TRBJ2-7 | NA | 13 | TRBV3-1/TRBV3-2
TGTGCCAGTAGTATAGTTCCAGGGGGCGTCTCTGGGGCCAACGTCCTGACTTTC | CASSIVPGGVSGANVLTF | TRBD1 | TRBJ2-6 | NA | 18 | TRBV19
TGTGCCAGTAGTGCACAGGGGGTGGCCACTGAAGCTTTCTTT | CASSAQGVATEAFF | TRBD1 | TRBJ1-1 | once | 14 | TRBV19
TGTGCCAGCAGCTCGGGACAGATGAACACTGAAGCTTTCTTT | CASSSGQMNTEAFF | TRBD1 | TRBJ1-1 | NA | 14 | TRBV5-4
TGTGCCACCAGTGCCGCGGGGGCCCTGAGCTCCTACAATGAGCAGTTCTTC | CATSAAGALSSYNEQFF | NA | TRBJ2-1 | NA | 17 | TRBV24-1
TGCGCCAGCACCCTCTTTGCAGGGGGCAACGGGGAGCTGTTTTTT | CASTLFAGGNGELFF | TRBD1 | TRBJ2-2 | NA | 15 | TRBV5-1
TGTGCCAGCAGCTTCACAGGGGGGAACACTGAAGCTTTCTTT | CASSFTGGNTEAFF | TRBD1 | TRBJ1-1 | NA | 14 | TRBV5-4
TGCGCCAGCAGCCAACCTTGGCAGGGTGACTACGAGCAGTACTTC | CASSQPWQGDYEQYF | NA | TRBJ2-7 | NA | 15 | TRBV4-1